This TCR beta chain was sequenced for a study of blood T cell repertoires in COVID-19 (dated by TCRdb to 2019 to 2021). Regarding the research as a whole: Collaborator samples came from the United States, Italy and Spain and covered acute and convalescent phases of COVID-19. Where HLA class I and class II types were available, the types were taken from metadata supplied by the sample provider, not from assay-based typing. The sample metadata nearly always contained a de-identified subject ID, COVID-19 status, age in years and sex. Deeply sampled blood TCRbeta repertoires from subjects exposed to, actively infected with, or recovered from COVID-19 were included in the dataset. The samples were drawn from two sources: the first 160 participants of the ongoing ImmuneRACE study, and about 1,300 subjects contributed by 6 global collaborators. The material from the prospective study consisted of cDNA or gDNA derived from T cells, B-cell-depleted T cells, or PBMCs. The repertoires were released in a freely available public database meant as a resource for research on the immune response to SARS-CoV-2.

Each collaborating institution followed its own protocols to collect whole blood in K2EDTA tubes. Collaborator samples were shipped for TCRbeta analysis as frozen whole blood, isolated PBMCs, or DNA extracted from either sample type. The germline V gene encodes CDR1 GTSNPN and CDR2 SVGIG (reference sequence). From V the trimming removes 4 bases and from J it removes 4 bases, while the gene matches leave 13 bases of the junction unaccounted for. The cysteine opens and the valine closes a CDR3 of 15 amino acids. Only the CDR3 region is kept as DNA, spanning 45 bases read in frame from base 1. The immunoSEQ Assay, a bias-controlled multiplex PCR, was used to amplify TCRbeta CDR3 regions from genomic DNA. The paper's processing steps were these. The number of nucleated cells in each sample was estimated by amplification of reference gene primers within the assay. To quantify the absolute abundance of each unique TCRbeta CDR3 rearrangement, sequence reads were collapsed and filtered. For each sample, productive Simpson clonality was calculated by taking the square root of Simpson's diversity index across productive rearrangements. The source is immuneACCESS, and TCRdb retained only in-frame sequences with V and J called. Part of the clones is not carried over; for the studies checked, unresolved V genes explain less than half of this, and the remainder is unexplained. That table supplies the V and J calls and clone size; D and trimming were determined from the DNA. The sample has around 89,000 clones on record, roughly nine tenths of them singletons. Over 7% of the sample rests with the top ten.

General findings and caveats noted by the study authors: The amount of clinical and demographic metadata varied by source and participant and was provided uncurated.

The table lists this clone with a few counts. Its binding antigen is unknown. Base quality data are lacking; no much larger clone is found one base away. The chain couples TRBV30 to TRBJ2-7; TRBD2 agrees with 7 junctional bases. The clonotype comes from a man aged 50 to 59 with acute or convalescent COVID-19. Sequenced sample: peripheral blood. The nucleotides are TGTGCCTGGACCCGGGGGGTAGCGGAGAAATACGAGCAGTACGTC. Translated, this is CAWTRGVAEKYEQYV.